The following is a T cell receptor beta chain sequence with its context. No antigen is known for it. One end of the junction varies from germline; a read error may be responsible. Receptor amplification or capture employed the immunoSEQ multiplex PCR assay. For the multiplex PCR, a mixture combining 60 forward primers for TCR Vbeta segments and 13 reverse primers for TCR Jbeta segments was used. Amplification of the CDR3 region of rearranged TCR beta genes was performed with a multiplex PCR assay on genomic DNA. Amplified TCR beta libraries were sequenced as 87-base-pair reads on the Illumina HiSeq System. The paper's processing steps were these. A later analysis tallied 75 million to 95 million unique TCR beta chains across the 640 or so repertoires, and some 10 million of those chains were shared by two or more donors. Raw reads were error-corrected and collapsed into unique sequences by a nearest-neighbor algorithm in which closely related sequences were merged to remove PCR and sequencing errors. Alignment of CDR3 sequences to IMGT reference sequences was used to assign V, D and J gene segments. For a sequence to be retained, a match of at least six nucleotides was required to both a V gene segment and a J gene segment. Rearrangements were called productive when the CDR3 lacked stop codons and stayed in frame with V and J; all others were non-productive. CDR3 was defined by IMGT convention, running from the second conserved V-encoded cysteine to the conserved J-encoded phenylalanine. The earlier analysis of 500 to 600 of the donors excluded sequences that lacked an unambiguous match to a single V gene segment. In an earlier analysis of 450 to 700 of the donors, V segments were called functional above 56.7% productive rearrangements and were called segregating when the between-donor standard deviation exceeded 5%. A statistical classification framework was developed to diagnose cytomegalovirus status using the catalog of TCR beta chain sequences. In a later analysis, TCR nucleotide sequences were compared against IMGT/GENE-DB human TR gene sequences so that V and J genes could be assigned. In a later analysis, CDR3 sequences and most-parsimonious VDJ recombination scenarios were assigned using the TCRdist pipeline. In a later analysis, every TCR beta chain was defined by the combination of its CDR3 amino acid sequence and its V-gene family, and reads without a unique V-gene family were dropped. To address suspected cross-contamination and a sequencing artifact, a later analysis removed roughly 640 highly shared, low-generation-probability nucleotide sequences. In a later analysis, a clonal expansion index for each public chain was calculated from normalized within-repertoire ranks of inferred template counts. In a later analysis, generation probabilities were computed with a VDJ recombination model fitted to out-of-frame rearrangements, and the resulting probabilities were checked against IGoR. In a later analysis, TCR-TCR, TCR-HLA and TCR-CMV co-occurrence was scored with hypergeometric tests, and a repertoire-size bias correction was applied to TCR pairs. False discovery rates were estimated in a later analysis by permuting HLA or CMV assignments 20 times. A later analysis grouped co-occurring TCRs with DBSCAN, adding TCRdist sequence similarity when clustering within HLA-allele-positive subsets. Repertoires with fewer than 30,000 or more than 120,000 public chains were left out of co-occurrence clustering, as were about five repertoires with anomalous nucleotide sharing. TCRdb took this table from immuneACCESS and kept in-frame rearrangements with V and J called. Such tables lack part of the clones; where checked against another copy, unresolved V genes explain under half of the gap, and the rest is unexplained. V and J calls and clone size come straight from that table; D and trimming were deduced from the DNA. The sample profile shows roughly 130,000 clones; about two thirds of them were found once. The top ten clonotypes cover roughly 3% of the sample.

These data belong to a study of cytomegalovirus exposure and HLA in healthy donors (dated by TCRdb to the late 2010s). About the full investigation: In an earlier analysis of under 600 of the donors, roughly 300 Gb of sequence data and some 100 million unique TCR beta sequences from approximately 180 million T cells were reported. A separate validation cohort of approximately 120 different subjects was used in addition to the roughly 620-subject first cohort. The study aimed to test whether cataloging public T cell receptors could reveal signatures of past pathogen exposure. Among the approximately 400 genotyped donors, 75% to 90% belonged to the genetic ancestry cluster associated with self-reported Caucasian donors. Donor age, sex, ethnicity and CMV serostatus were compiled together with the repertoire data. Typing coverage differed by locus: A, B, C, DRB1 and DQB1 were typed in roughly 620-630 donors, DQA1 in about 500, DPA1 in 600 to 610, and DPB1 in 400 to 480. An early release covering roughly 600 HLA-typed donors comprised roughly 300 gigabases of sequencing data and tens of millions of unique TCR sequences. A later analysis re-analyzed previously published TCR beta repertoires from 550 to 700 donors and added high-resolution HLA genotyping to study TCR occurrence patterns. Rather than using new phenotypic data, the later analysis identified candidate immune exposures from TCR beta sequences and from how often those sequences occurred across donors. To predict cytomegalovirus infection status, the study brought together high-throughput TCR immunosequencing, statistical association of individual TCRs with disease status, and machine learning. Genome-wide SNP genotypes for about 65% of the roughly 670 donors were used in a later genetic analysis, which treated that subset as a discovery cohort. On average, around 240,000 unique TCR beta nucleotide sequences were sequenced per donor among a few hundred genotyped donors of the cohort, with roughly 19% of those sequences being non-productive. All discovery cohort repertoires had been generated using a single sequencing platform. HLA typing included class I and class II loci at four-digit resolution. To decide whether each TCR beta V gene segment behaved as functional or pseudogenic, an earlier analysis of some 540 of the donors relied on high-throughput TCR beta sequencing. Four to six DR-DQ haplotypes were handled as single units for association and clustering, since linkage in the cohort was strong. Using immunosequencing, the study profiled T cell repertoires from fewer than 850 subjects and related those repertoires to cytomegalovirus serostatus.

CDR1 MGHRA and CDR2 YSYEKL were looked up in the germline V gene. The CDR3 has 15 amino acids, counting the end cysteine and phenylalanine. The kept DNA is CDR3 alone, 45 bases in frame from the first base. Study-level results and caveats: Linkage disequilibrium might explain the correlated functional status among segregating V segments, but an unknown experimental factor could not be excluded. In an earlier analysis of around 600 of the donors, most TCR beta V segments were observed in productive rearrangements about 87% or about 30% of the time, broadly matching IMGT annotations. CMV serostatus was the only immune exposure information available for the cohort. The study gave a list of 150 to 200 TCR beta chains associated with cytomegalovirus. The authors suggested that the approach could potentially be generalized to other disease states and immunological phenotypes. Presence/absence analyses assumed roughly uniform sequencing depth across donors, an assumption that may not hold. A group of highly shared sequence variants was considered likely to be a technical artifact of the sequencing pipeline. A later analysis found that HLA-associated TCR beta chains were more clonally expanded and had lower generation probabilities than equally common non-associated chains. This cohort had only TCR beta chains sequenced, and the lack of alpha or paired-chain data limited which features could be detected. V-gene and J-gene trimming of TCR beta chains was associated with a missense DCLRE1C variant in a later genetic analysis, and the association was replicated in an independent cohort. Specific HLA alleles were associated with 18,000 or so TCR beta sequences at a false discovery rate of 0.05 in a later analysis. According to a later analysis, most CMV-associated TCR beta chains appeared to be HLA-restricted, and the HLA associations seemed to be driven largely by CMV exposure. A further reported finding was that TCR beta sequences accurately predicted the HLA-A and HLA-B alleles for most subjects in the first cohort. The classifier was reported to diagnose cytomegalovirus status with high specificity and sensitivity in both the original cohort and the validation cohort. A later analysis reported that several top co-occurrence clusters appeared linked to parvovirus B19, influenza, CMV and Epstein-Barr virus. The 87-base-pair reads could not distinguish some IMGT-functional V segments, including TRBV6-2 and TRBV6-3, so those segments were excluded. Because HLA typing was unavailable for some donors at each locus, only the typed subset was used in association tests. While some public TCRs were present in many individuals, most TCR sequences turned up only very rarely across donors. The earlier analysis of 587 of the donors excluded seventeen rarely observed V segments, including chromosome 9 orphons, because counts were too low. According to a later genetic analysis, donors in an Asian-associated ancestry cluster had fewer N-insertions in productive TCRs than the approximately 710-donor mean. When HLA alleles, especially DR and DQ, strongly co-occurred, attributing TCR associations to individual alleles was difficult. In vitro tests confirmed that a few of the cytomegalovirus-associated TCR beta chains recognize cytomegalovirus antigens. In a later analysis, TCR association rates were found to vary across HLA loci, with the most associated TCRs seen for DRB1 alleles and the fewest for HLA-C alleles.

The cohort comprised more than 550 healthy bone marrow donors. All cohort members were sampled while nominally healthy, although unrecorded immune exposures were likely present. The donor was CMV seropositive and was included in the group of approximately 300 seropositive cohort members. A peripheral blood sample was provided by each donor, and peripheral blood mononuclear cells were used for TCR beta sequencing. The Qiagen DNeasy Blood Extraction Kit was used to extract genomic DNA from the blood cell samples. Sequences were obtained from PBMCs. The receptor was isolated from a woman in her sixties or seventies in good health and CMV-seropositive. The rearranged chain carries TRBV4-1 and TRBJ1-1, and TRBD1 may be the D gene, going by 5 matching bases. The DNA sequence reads TGCGCCAGCAGCCAAGAAGGCGCGGGGCTCGCTGAAGCTTCCTTT. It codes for CASSQEGAGLAEASF.